The sequence of this T cell receptor beta chain was determined in a study of CD8 T cells in ankylosing spondylitis. The study's findings and limits: The study identified a TCR beta motif of roughly eight highly homologous variants that appeared characteristic of ankylosing spondylitis blood.

About this clonotype itself: Its antigen is undetermined.

TCRdb processed the 5' RACE reads anew with MiXCR; each CDR3 protein has one entry. Among fewer than 400,000 distinct CDR3 sequences listed, around 15% were seen once. The sequence derives from a male donor with ankylosing spondylitis or in good health (not recorded which). Sequencing was carried out using blood, either unsorted or a sorted T cell fraction (not recorded which).

CDR3 DNA sequence: TGTGCCAGCGGACCTGGAAACACCATATATTTT. The encoded protein is CASGPGNTIYF. This chain connects TRBV2 to TRBJ1-3; no definite D call. V shed 8 bases and J shed 2 bases, with 4 bases lying between them. The CDR3 runs 11 residues. Germline CDR1 SNHLY, CDR2 FYNNEI.